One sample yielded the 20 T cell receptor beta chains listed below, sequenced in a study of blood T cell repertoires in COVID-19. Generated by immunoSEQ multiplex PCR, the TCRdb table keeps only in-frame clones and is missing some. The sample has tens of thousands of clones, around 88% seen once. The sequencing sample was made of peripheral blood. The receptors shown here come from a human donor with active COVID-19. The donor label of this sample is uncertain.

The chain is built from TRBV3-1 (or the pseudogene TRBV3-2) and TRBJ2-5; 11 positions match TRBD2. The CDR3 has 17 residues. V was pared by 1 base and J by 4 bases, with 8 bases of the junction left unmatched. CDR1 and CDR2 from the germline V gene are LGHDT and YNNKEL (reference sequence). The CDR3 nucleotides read TGTGCCAGCAGCCAAGGGCTTACTAGCGGGGGACGAGAGACCCAGTACTTC. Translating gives CASSQGLTSGGRETQYF.

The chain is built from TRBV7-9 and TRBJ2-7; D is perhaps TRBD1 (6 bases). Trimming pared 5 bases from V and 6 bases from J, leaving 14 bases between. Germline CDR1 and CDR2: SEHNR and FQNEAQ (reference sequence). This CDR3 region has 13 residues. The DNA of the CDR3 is TGTGCCAGCAGCCGTACAGGGTCCCTCGAGCAGTACTTC. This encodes CASSRTGSLEQYF.

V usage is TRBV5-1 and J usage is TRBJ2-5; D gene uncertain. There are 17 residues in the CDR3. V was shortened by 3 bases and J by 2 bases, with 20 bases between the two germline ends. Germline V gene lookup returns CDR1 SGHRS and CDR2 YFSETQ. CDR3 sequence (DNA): TGCGCCAGCAGCTCCAACGGCGGTTATGCCACACAAGAGACCCAGTACTTC. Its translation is CASSSNGGYATQETQYF.

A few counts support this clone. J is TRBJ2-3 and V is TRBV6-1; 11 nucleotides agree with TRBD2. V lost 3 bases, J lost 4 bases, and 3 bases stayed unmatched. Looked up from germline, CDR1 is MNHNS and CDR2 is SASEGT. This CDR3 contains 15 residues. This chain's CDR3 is CASSDTSGGPDTQYF. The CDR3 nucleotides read TGTGCCAGCAGTGATACTAGCGGGGGACCAGATACGCAGTATTTT.

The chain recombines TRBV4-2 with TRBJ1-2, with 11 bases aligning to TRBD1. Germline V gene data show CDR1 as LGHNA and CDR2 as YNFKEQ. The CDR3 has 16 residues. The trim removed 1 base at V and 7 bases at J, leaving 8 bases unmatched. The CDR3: CASSQGGGTGGLGYTF. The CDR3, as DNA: TGTGCCAGCAGCCAAGGGGGCGGGACAGGGGGTCTTGGCTACACCTTC.

The CDR3 DNA follows: TGTGCCAGCAGCTTCGGACTAGCGGGAGCAGGCGGGGAGCTGTTTTTT. It codes for CASSFGLAGAGGELFF. This chain connects TRBV6-2 or TRBV6-3 to TRBJ2-2, with 13 bases matching TRBD2. Trimming cost V 6 bases and J 7 bases; bases outside gene matches: 8. The CDR3 loop spans 16 amino acids. Germline V gene lookup returns CDR1 MNHEY and CDR2 SVGEGT.

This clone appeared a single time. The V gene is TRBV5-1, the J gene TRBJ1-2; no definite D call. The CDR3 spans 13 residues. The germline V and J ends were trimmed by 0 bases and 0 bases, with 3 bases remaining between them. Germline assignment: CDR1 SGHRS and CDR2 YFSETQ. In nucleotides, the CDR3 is TGCGCCAGCAGCTTGGCGGCTAACTATGGCTACACCTTC. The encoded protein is CASSLAANYGYTF.

CDR3 region: CASSLDQGTEAFF. The CDR3, as DNA: TGCGCCAGCAGCCTAGACCAGGGGACTGAAGCTTTCTTT. The gene calls are TRBV5-1 and TRBJ1-1, with D possibly being TRBD1 (6 bases). Germline lookup yields CDR1 SGHRS and CDR2 YFSETQ. This CDR3 has 13 amino acids. V gave up 4 bases and J gave up 5 bases, with 12 bases separating them.

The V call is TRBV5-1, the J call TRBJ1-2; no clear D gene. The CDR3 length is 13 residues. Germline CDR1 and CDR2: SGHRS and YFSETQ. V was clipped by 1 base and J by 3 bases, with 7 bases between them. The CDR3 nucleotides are TGCGCCAGCAGCTTGTGGCAAGACTATGGCTACACCTTC. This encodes CASSLWQDYGYTF.

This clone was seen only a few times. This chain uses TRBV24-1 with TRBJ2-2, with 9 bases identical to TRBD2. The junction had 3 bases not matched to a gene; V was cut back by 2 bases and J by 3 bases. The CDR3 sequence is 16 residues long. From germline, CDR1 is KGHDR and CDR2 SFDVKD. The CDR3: CATSDSERGDTGELFF. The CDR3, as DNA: TGTGCCACCAGTGATTCCGAGCGGGGGGACACCGGGGAGCTGTTTTTT.

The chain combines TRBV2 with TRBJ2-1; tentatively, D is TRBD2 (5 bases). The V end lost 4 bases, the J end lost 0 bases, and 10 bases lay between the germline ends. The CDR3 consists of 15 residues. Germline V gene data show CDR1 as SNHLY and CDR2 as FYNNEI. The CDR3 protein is CASSVSAGSYNEQFF. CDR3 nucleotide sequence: TGTGCCAGCAGTGTGTCCGCGGGCTCCTACAATGAGCAGTTCTTC.

CDR3 amino acids: CASSLSASTDTQYF. Here the CDR3 DNA reads TGTGCCAGCAGTTTATCGGCTAGCACAGATACGCAGTATTTT. This chain uses TRBV27 with TRBJ2-3, with unresolved D. Germline V gene data show CDR1 as MNHEY and CDR2 as SMNVEV (reference sequence). Between the trimmed V and J ends, which lost 0 bases and 0 bases, there was a span of 4 bases. There are 14 residues in the CDR3.

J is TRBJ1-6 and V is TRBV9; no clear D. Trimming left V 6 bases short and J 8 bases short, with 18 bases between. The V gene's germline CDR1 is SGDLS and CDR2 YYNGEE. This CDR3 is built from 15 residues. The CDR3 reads CASTEDSGVYSPLHF. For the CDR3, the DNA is TGTGCCAGCACCGAGGACTCGGGAGTGTATTCACCCCTCCACTTT.

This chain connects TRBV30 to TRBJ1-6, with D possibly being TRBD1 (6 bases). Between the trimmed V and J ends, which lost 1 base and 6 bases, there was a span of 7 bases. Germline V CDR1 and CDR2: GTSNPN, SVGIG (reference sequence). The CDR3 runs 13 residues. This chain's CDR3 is CAWSGGLNSPLHF. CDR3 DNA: TGTGCCTGGAGTGGGGGGCTTAATTCACCCCTCCACTTT. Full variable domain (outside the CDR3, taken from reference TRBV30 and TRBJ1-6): SQTIHQWPATLVQPVGSPLSLECTVEGTSNPNLYWYRQAAGRGLQLLFYSVGIGQISSEVPQNLSASRPQDRQFILSSKKLLLSDSGFYLCAWSGGLNSPLHFGNGTRLTVT.

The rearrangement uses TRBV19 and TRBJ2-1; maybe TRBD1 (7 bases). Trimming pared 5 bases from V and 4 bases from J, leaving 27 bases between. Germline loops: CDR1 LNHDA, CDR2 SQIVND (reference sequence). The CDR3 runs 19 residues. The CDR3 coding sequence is TGTGCCAGTAGTGGGTCCGGGACAGCTTTAGCGGCCCATTACAATGAGCAGTTCTTC. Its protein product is CASSGSGTALAAHYNEQFF.

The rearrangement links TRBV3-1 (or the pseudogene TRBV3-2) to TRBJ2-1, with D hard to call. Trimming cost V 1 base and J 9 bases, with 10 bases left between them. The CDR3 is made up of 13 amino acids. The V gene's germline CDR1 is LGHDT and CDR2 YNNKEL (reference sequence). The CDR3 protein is CASSQVRGSEQFF. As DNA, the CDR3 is TGTGCCAGCAGCCAAGTTCGAGGTAGTGAGCAGTTCTTC.

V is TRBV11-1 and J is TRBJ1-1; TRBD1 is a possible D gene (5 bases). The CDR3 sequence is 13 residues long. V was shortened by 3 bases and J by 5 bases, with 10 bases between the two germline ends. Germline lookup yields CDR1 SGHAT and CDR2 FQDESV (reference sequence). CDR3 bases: TGTGCCAGCAGCTTTCCGGGGGGGACTGAAGCTTTCTTT. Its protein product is CASSFPGGTEAFF.

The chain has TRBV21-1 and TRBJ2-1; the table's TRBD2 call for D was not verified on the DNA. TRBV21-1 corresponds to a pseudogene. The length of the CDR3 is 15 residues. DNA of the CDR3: TGTGCCAGCAGCCCCGGGCGGGGGGGCTTGCGGGAGCAGTTCTTC. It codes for CASSPGRGGLREQFF.

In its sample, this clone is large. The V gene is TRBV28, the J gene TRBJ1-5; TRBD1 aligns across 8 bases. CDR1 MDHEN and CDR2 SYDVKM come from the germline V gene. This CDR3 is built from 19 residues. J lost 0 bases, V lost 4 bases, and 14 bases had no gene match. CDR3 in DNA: TGTGCCAGCAGTTCCCCCGCCGGGACAGGCTTCTATAGCAATCAGCCCCAGCATTTT. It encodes CASSSPAGTGFYSNQPQHF.

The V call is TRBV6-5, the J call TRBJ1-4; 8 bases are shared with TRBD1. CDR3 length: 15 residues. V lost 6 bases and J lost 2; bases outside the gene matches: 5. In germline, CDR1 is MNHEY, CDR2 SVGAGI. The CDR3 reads CASRRTGTTNEKLFF. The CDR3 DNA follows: TGTGCCAGCAGACGGACAGGGACGACTAATGAAAAACTGTTTTTT.